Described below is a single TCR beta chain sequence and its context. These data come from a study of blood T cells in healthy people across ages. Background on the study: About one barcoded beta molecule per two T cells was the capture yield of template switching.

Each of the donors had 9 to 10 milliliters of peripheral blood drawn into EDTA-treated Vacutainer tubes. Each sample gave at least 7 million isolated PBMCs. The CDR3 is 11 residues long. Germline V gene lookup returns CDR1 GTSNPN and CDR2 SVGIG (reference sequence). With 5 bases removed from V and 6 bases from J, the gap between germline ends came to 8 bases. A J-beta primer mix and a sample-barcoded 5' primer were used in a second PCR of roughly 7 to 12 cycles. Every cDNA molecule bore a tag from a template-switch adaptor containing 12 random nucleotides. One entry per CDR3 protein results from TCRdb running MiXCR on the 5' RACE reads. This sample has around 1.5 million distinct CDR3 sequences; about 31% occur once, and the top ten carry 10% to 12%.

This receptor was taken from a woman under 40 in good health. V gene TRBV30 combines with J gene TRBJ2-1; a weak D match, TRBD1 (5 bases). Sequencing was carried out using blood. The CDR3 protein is CAWQGVNEQFF. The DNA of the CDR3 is TGTGCCTGGCAGGGTGTCAATGAGCAGTTCTTC.